The clone carrying this TCR beta chain has a handful of counts. Under the authors' procedure: Amplified reference gene primers provided the basis for estimating nucleated cell counts. Repertoires were generated with immunoSEQ multiplex PCR, while TCRdb's copy carries only in-frame clones and drops some. Clonal size and the V and J genes are those of that table, whereas D and trimming came from the DNA. Among 84,000 or so clones, over 60% were seen once, and the ten largest hold 40% to 60%. The sample belongs to a study of blood T cell repertoires in COVID-19. Study in general: COVID-19 samples from acute and convalescent phases originated in the United States, Italy and Spain. The cDNA or gDNA used as material had been derived from T cells, B-cell-depleted T cells, or PBMCs.

The trim removed 6 bases at V and 2 bases at J, leaving 10 bases unmatched. Per germline, CDR1 MDHEN and CDR2 SYDVKM. CDR3 length: 15 amino acids. This chain joins TRBV28 and TRBJ2-7, with 7 bases identical to TRBD2. The sample consisted of peripheral blood. This TCR derives from a human donor in a cohort sampled during active COVID-19. This chain's CDR3 is CASSTILAATYEQYF. The DNA of the CDR3 is TGTGCCAGCAGCACGATCCTAGCGGCTACCTACGAGCAGTACTTC. Based on the CDR3 plus reference TRBV28 and TRBJ2-7, the full variable domain is DVKVTQSSRYLVKRTGEKVFLECVQDMDHENMFWYRQDPGLGLRLIYFSYDVKMKEKGDIPEGYSVSREKKERFSLILESASTNQTSMYLCASSTILAATYEQYFGPGTRLTVT.